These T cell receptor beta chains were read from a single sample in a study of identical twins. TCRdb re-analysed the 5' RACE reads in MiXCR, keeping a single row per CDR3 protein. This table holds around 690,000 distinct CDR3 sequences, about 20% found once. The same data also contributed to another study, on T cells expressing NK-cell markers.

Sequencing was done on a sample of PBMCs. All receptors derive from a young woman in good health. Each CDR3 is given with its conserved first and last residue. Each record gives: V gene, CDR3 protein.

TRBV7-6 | CASSPVAGGELFF
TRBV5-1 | CASSLAGGQLYNEQFF
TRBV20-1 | CSARDPGAGGYEQYF
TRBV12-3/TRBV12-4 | CASAVYWTAEQYF
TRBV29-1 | CSVVGQGHEQYF
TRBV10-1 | CASSRDREDTQYF
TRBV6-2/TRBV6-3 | CASSYLRTGSNEQFF
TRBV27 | CASSLAGALVIGNEQFF
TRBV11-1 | CASINSYGLAGDLSTDTQYF
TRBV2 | CASSAGSPYQETQYF